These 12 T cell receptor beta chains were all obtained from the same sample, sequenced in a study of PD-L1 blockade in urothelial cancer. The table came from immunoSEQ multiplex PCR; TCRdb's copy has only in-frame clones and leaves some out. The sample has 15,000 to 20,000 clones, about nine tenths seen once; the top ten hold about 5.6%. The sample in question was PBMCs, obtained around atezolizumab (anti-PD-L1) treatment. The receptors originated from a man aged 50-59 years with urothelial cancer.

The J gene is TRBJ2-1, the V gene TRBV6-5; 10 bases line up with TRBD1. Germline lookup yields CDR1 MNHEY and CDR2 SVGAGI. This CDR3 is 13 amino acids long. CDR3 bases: TGTGGGGCCGGGACAGGGGCCTACAATGAGCAGTTCTTC. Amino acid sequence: CGAGTGAYNEQFF.

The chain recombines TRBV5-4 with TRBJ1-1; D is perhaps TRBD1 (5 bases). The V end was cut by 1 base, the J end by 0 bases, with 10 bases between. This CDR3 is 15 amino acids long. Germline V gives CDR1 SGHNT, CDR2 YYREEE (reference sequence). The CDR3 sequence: CASSLWGGMNTEAFF. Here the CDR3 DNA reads TGTGCCAGCAGCTTGTGGGGGGGGATGAACACTGAAGCTTTCTTT.

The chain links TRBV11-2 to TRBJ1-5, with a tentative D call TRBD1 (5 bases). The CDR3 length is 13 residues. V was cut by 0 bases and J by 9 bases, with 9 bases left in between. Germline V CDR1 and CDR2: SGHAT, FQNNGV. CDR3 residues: CASSLDQGRPQHF. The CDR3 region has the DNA TGTGCCAGCAGCTTAGATCAGGGCAGGCCCCAGCATTTT.

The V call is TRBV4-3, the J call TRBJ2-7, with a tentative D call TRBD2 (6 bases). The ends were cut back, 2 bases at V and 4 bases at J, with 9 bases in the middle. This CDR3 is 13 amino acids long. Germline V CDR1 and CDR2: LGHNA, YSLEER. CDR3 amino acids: CASSQTGGYEQYF. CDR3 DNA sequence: TGCGCCAGCAGCCAAACCGGGGGTTACGAGCAGTACTTC.

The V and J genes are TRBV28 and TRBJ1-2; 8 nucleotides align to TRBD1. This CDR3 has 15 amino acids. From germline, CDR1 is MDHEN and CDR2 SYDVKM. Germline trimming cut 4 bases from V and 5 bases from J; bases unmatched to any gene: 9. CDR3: CASSSAPDRGYGYTF. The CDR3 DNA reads TGTGCCAGCAGTTCTGCGCCCGACAGGGGTTATGGCTACACCTTC.

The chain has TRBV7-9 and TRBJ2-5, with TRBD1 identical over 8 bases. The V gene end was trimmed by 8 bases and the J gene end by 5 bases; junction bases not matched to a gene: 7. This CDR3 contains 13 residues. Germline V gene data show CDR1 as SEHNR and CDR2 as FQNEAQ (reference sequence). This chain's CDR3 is CASQDRAGETQYF. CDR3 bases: TGTGCCAGCCAGGACAGGGCCGGCGAGACCCAGTACTTC.

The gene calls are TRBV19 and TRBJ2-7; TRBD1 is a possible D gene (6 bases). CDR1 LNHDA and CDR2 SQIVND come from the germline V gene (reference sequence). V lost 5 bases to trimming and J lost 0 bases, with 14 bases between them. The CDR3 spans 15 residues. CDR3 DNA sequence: TGTGCCAGTAGTCCACAGGGTTCCGCCTCCTACGAGCAGTACTTC. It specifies CASSPQGSASYEQYF.

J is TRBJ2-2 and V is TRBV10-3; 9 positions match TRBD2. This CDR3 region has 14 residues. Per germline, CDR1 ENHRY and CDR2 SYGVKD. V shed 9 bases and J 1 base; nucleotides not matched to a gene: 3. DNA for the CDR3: TGTGCCATTACGACTAGCGGGAACACCGGGGAGCTGTTTTTT. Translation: CAITTSGNTGELFF.

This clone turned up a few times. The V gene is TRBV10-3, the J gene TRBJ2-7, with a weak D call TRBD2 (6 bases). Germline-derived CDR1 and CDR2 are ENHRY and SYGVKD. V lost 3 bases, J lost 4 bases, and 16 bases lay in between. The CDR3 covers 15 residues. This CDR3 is CAISEGGIGSYEQYF. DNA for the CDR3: TGTGCCATCAGTGAAGGAGGGATCGGGAGTTACGAGCAGTACTTC.

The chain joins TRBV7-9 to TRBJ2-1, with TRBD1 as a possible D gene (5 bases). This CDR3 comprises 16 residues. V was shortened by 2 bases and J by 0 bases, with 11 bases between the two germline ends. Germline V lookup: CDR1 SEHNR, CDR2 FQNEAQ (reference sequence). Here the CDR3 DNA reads TGTGCCAGCAGCTTACGTCCAGGGTCCTCCTACAATGAGCAGTTCTTC. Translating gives CASSLRPGSSYNEQFF.

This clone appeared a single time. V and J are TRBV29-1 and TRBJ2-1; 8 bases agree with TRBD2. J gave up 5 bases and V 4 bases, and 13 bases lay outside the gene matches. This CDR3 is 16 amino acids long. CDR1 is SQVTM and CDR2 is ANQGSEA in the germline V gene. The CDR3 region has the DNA TGCAGCGTTGGGGCGCCGGCGGGAGGTTTAGACAATGAGCAGTTCTTC. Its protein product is CSVGAPAGGLDNEQFF.

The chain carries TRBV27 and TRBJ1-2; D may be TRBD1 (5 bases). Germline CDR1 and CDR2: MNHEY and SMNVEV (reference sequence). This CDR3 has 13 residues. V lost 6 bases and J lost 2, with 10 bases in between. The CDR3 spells CASRTGLNYGYTF. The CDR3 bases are TGTGCCAGCAGAACAGGCCTAAACTATGGCTACACCTTC.